These 18 T cell receptor beta chains were sequenced from one sample in a study of T-cell reconstitution after alpha-beta-depleted transplantation in children. The TCRbeta library was prepared with unique molecular identifiers. TCRdb independently ran MiXCR on the PCR reads; one entry per CDR3 protein. The table includes 400,000 to 550,000 distinct CDR3 sequences, about 11% detected once. The sequenced sample was PBMCs, obtained before TCRalphabeta/CD19-depleted stem cell transplant. All receptors derive from a child younger than 10 with inherited bone marrow failure, due to receive a stem cell transplant.

The chain uses TRBV5-1 and TRBJ2-5, with 11 bases aligning to TRBD2. Germline CDR1 reads SGHRS; CDR2 reads YFSETQ. CDR3 length equals 15 residues. V was pared by 1 base and J by 4 bases, with 3 bases of the junction left unmatched. CDR3 residues: CASSLSLAGGETQYF. The CDR3 nucleotides are TGCGCCAGCAGCTTGAGTCTAGCGGGGGGAGAGACCCAGTACTTC. The whole variable domain, remainder taken from reference TRBV5-1 and TRBJ2-5, is KAGVTQTPRYLIKTRGQQVTLSCSPISGHRSVSWYQQTPGQGLQFLFEYFSETQRNKGNFPGRFSGRQFSNSRSEMNVSTLELGDSALYLCASSLSLAGGETQYFGPGTRLLVL.

This clonotype was recorded at least ten times. The CDR3 loop reads CASSLGTSPETQYF. For the CDR3, the DNA is TGTGCCAGCAGTTTAGGGACTAGCCCTGAGACCCAGTACTTC. V is TRBV27 and J is TRBJ2-5; 9 bases are shared with TRBD2. V dropped 2 bases and J dropped 5; count of bases not matched to a gene: 3. The CDR3 totals 14 residues. From germline, CDR1 is MNHEY and CDR2 SMNVEV (reference sequence).

This clonotype has ten or more counts. The chain links TRBV5-1 to TRBJ2-2; tentative D call: TRBD2 (5 bases). The V gene's germline CDR1 is SGHRS and CDR2 YFSETQ. CDR3 length equals 14 residues. Deletions cut 4 bases from V and 8 bases from J, with 15 bases between. The CDR3 here is CASSGFGVPGELFF. DNA for the CDR3: TGCGCCAGCAGCGGATTCGGGGTCCCGGGGGAGCTGTTTTTT.

This clonotype was observed many times. The chain recombines TRBV11-1 with TRBJ1-4; D not resolved. The germline V gene has CDR1 SGHAT and CDR2 FQDESV (reference sequence). Trimming stripped 2 bases from V and 8 bases from J, with 24 bases between. The length of the CDR3 is 18 residues. The CDR3 is CASSLTTQFLEGGEKLFF. The CDR3 nucleotides read TGTGCCAGCAGCTTAACAACCCAGTTTTTGGAGGGAGGAGAAAAACTGTTTTTT.

The chain recombines TRBV29-1 with TRBJ1-1; D is perhaps TRBD1 (5 bases). The CDR3 is 14 residues long. Looked up from germline, CDR1 is SQVTM and CDR2 is ANQGSEA. The V gene lost 0 bases and the J gene lost 4 bases, with 12 bases spanning the gap. CDR3 in amino acids: CSVEDGWGSTEAFF. The DNA of the CDR3 is TGCAGCGTTGAAGATGGGTGGGGGAGCACTGAAGCTTTCTTT.

Turning to this clonotype: Just one base apart from a much larger clone, this may be a read error. This rearrangement joins TRBV24-1 to TRBJ2-1; D is possibly TRBD1 or TRBD2 (6 bases each). The CDR3 totals 17 residues. Trimming took 1 base from V and 8 from J, leaving 20 bases between them. The germline CDR1 and CDR2 sequences are KGHDR and SFDVKD. The CDR3 here is CATSDLGDRTGGDEQFF. Written as DNA, the CDR3 is TGTGCCACCAGTGATTTAGGAGACAGGACCGGGGGCGATGAGCAGTTCTTC.

In its sample, this clonotype was seen many times. The gene calls are TRBV7-9 and TRBJ2-7; maybe TRBD2 (5 bases). Trimming took 5 bases from V and 5 from J, leaving 22 bases between them. CDR1 SEHNR and CDR2 FQNEAQ come from the germline V gene (reference sequence). This CDR3 spans 16 amino acids. The CDR3 loop is CASSPRGSGSPHEQYF. DNA of the CDR3: TGTGCCAGCAGCCCTCGGGGATCGGGAAGTCCCCACGAGCAGTACTTC.

There are many counts of this clonotype. This chain joins TRBV5-5 and TRBJ2-1; TRBD2 matches at 12 bases. After removal of 4 bases from V and 4 bases from J, the junction contained 6 bases not matched to a gene. Germline values: CDR1 SGHKS, CDR2 YYEKEE (reference sequence). The CDR3 totals 16 residues. CDR3 region: CASSPGLAGTYNEQFF. CDR3 nucleotide sequence: TGTGCCAGCAGCCCGGGACTAGCGGGCACATACAATGAGCAGTTCTTC.

This clonotype was picked up many times. The chain is built from TRBV7-9 and TRBJ2-1; 7 bases agree with TRBD1. Per the germline V gene, CDR1 is SEHNR and CDR2 is FQNEAQ (reference sequence). Trimming at V came to 1 base and at J to 5 bases, leaving 8 bases not matched to a gene. The CDR3 is 16 residues long. Here the CDR3 DNA reads TGTGCCAGCAGCTTAGAACCCGGGACAGCCAACAATGAGCAGTTCTTC. Translated: CASSLEPGTANNEQFF. The full variable domain, completed using reference TRBV7-9 and TRBJ2-1, is DTGVSQNPRHKITKRGQNVTFRCDPISEHNRLYWYRQTLGQGPEFLTYFQNEAQLEKSRLLSDRFSAERPKGSFSTLEIQRTEQGDSAMYLCASSLEPGTANNEQFFGPGTRLTVL.

This clonotype was seen ten or more times. This rearrangement joins TRBV7-6 to TRBJ1-5; D is unclear. V was trimmed by 2 bases and J by 6 bases, leaving 8 bases between them. There are 13 residues in the CDR3. Germline V gene lookup returns CDR1 SGHVS and CDR2 FNYEAQ. The CDR3 reads CASSLRAGQPQHF. DNA for the CDR3: TGTGCCAGCAGCTTAAGGGCGGGTCAGCCCCAGCATTTT.

This clonotype was detected ten times or more. V and J are TRBV29-1 and TRBJ2-1; the match to TRBD2 covers 8 bases. V shed 1 base, J shed 7 bases, and the junction held 9 bases outside the gene matches. Germline V gene data show CDR1 as SQVTM and CDR2 as ANQGSEA. The CDR3 has 15 amino acids. The CDR3 nucleotides read TGCAGCGTTGAAGGGGGGCTAGCGGGCTTTAATGAGCAGTTCTTC. It specifies CSVEGGLAGFNEQFF.

V usage is TRBV10-3 and J usage is TRBJ2-1; no firm D call. Germline V gene lookup returns CDR1 ENHRY and CDR2 SYGVKD. The V end was cut by 2 bases, the J end by 3 bases, with 2 bases between. The CDR3 sequence is 12 residues long. Here the CDR3 reads CAISEVYNEQFF. The CDR3 bases are TGTGCCATCAGTGAGGTCTACAATGAGCAGTTCTTC.

This clonotype was counted at least ten times. This sequence joins TRBV7-9 and TRBJ2-7, with D hard to call. V lost 2 bases and J 6 bases, leaving 11 bases between the germline ends. Germline V CDR1 and CDR2: SEHNR, FQNEAQ (reference sequence). This CDR3 contains 13 residues. The CDR3 nucleotides are TGTGCCAGCAGCTTATGGGCGGAGACCGAGCAGTACTTC. It specifies CASSLWAETEQYF.

This clonotype was found many times. For the CDR3, the DNA is TGTGCCAGCAGGACCGAAGGGACAGGGTTAGTGTTGGACACTGAAGCTTTCTTT. Amino acids: CASRTEGTGLVLDTEAFF. V and J are TRBV6-4 and TRBJ1-1; 9 positions agree with TRBD1. The CDR3 has 18 amino acids. Germline V lookup: CDR1 MRHNA, CDR2 SNTAGT. V was clipped by 6 bases and J by 3 bases; unmatched bases: 17.

The CDR3 sequence: CASSFLQAGRGYTF. The CDR3 DNA sequence: TGTGCCAGCAGCTTTCTCCAAGCGGGCCGCGGCTACACCTTC. The chain employs TRBV11-2 and TRBJ1-2; D gene uncertain. This CDR3 contains 14 residues. CDR1 and CDR2 from the germline V gene are SGHAT and FQNNGV. The V end lost 3 bases, the J end lost 8 bases, and 16 bases lay between the germline ends.

This clonotype appeared a few times. The gene calls are TRBV10-1 and TRBJ2-1, with 12 bases lining up with TRBD2. This CDR3 is built from 17 residues. The trim removed 3 bases at V and 5 bases at J, leaving 8 bases unmatched. Germline lookup yields CDR1 WNHNN and CDR2 SYGVQD (reference sequence). This CDR3 is CASSDPSLAGGDNEQFF. CDR3 DNA sequence: TGCGCCAGCAGTGACCCCTCTCTAGCGGGAGGGGACAATGAGCAGTTCTTC.

Ten or more counts support this clonotype. The rearrangement joins TRBV12-3 or TRBV12-4 to TRBJ2-7; D is unclear. Trimming shortened V by 2 bases and J by 2 bases, and 4 bases separated the two germline ends. This CDR3 is built from 12 residues. CDR3 bases: TGTGCCAGCAGTTTATTTGCCTACGAGCAGTACTTC. Translated, it gives CASSLFAYEQYF.

This clonotype was recorded many times. The chain couples TRBV7-2 to TRBJ2-1, with D hard to call. The CDR3 is made up of 14 amino acids. Deletions cut 1 base from V and 9 bases from J, with 13 bases between. In germline, CDR1 is SGHTA, CDR2 FQGNSA. CDR3 residues: CASSLVGLVGEQFF. The CDR3 DNA sequence: TGTGCCAGCAGCTTAGTCGGTCTAGTCGGTGAGCAGTTCTTC.